The TCR beta chain under discussion was sequenced for a study of blood T cell repertoires in COVID-19. Turning to the study itself: PBMCs, B-cell-depleted T cells, or T cells provided the cDNA or gDNA that made up the material.

The data were produced by immunoSEQ multiplex PCR, yet TCRdb's version contains in-frame clones alone and is incomplete. The sample yields 300,000 to 500,000 clones, approximately 90% seen once. Sequencing input: PBMCs or T cells enriched from blood (not recorded which). The sequence came from a woman aged 25-40 years with acute COVID-19.

The CDR3 reads CASSLVGQRHGYTF. The CDR3 DNA reads as TGTGCCAGCAGCTTAGTTGGACAGCGCCATGGCTACACCTTC. The chain couples TRBV7-2 to TRBJ1-2; TRBD1 might be the D (6 bases). Trimming took off 1 base at V and 6 bases at J, with 12 bases between the two ends. In germline, CDR1 is SGHTA, CDR2 FQGNSA. The CDR3 has 14 residues.